One and the same sample provided the 2 T cell receptor beta chains below, sequenced in a study of cytomegalovirus exposure and HLA in healthy donors. The PCR made use of 60 Vbeta and 13 Jbeta primers. Using immunoSEQ multiplex PCR, the repertoire was profiled, and TCRdb retains in-frame clones only, with some absent. The table includes about 180,000 clones, about four fifths detected once. The sample taken for sequencing was PBMCs. Receptors originate from a woman aged 18-30 years in good health and CMV-seropositive.

The chain joins TRBV4-1 to TRBJ2-5; a possible D gene is TRBD2 (6 bases). TRBJ2-7 explains the end of the DNA better; the J call may be wrong. Germline lookup yields CDR1 MGHRA and CDR2 YSYEKL. The CDR3 spans 17 residues. The CDR3 region is CASSQDPLRDHSYEQYF. DNA of the CDR3: TGCGCCAGCAGCCAAGATCCGTTGCGGGACCACTCCTACGAGCAGTACTTC.

V is TRBV5-4 and J is TRBJ1-4; no firm D call. Trimming removed 1 base at V and 8 bases at J, with 12 bases between. This CDR3 is built from 14 residues. Per the germline V gene, CDR1 is SGHNT and CDR2 is YYREEE (reference sequence). As DNA, the CDR3 is TGTGCCAGCAGCTTGTCGCGACTGTCGGAAAAACTGTTTTTT. Protein sequence: CASSLSRLSEKLFF.